This entry describes one TCR beta chain. No antigen is known for it. CDR3 length equals 13 residues. From the 5' RACE reads, TCRdb lists one entry per CDR3 protein and no DNA. The ten top clones account for more than 7%, within a sample of some 450,000 distinct CDR3 sequences. This sample is part of a study of T cells expressing NK-cell markers. On the study more broadly: Eight donors were sequenced, seven testing HCMV-seropositive and one testing seronegative. Study results and limitations: Whether the expanded NKG2C+ T cell clones recognized HCMV remained unclear. The same clonotypes also predominated in the CD3+CD56-NKG2C+ fraction of several donors.

The genes are TRBV12-3 or TRBV12-4 and TRBJ1-2. Sequencing was carried out using blood T cells: a sorted CD56 or NKG2C T cell subset, CD4+ or CD8+ T cells, or bulk PBMC T cells (not recorded which). The clonotype was recovered from a woman aged 18 to 75 in good health. CDR3 protein: CASSLPSLYGYTF.